Below, 23 T cell receptor beta chains from the same sample are listed, as sequenced in a study of OX40 agonist ivuxolimab in advanced cancers. The method was immunoSEQ multiplex PCR; TCRdb's version includes in-frame clones alone and lacks a portion of them. The repertoire holds some 15,000 clones, around 92% seen once, with 7.2% in the top ten. The material was CD4+ or CD8+ T cells sorted from blood, obtained in a trial of the OX40 agonist ivuxolimab. These receptors came from an adult with an advanced solid tumor such as melanoma, head and neck, liver or kidney cancer.

The genes are TRBV7-2 and TRBJ2-2; tentative D call: TRBD1 (5 bases). Germline lookup yields CDR1 SGHTA and CDR2 FQGNSA. V was cut by 2 bases and J by 1 base, with 14 bases left in between. This CDR3 has 17 amino acids. The CDR3 here is CASSLIPGLKNTGELFF. The CDR3, as DNA: TGTGCCAGCAGCTTAATCCCAGGGTTGAAGAACACCGGGGAGCTGTTTTTT.

The chain is built from TRBV7-9 and TRBJ1-2, with TRBD1 matching over 9 bases. CDR3 length equals 19 residues. V lost 1 base and J lost 3; bases outside the gene matches: 15. Germline CDR1 reads SEHNR; CDR2 reads FQNEAQ (reference sequence). Written as DNA, the CDR3 is TGTGCCAGCAGCTTAGGCTTCCGGGACAGGGAAGGAGGTCACTATGGCTACACCTTC. Amino acids: CASSLGFRDREGGHYGYTF.

The V gene is TRBV5-5, the J gene TRBJ1-3; no reliable D call. Trimming took 6 bases from V and 2 from J, leaving 15 bases between them. The CDR3 has 15 amino acids. The germline CDR1 and CDR2 sequences are SGHKS and YYEKEE (reference sequence). CDR3 bases: TGTGCCAGCATCAGCGTGCCAGGAACTGGAAACACCATATATTTT. This translates into CASISVPGTGNTIYF.

The rearrangement uses TRBV11-2 and TRBJ2-3, with D uncertain. This CDR3 region has 11 residues. V shed 3 bases and J shed 9 bases, with 7 bases lying between them. Per the germline V gene, CDR1 is SGHAT and CDR2 is FQNNGV. The CDR3 loop is CASSFEATQYF. The CDR3, as DNA: TGTGCCAGCAGCTTTGAGGCGACGCAGTATTTT. Full variable domain (rest looked up from reference TRBV11-2 and TRBJ2-3): EAGVAQSPRYKIIEKRQSVAFWCNPISGHATLYWYQQILGQGPKLLIQFQNNGVVDDSQLPKDRFSAERLKGVDSTLKIQPAKLEDSAVYLCASSFEATQYFGPGTRLTVL.

This CDR3 reads CASSVAPRETQYF. The DNA for the CDR3 is TGTGCCAGTAGTGTGGCCCCCCGGGAGACCCAGTACTTC. V usage is TRBV19 and J usage is TRBJ2-5; D ambiguous. CDR1 is LNHDA, CDR2 SQIVND, per germline (reference sequence). Deletions cut 5 bases from V and 5 bases from J, with 12 bases between. This CDR3 region has 13 residues.

The V and J genes are TRBV7-2 and TRBJ2-3; D remains unclear. The CDR3 sequence is 14 residues long. The germline CDR1 and CDR2 sequences are SGHTA and FQGNSA. The V and J ends lost 4 bases and 4 bases respectively, with 12 bases between them. The DNA for the CDR3 is TGTGCCAGCAGCTGGACGGGCGGTCCAGATACGCAGTATTTT. This translates into CASSWTGGPDTQYF.

The chain recombines TRBV7-6 with TRBJ2-3; 10 bases agree with TRBD1. CDR1 and CDR2 from the germline V gene are SGHVS and FNYEAQ. The CDR3 totals 16 residues. V lost 4 bases, J lost 5 bases, and 9 bases stayed unmatched. The CDR3: CASSSRQGAGGDTQYF. The CDR3 region has the DNA TGTGCCAGCAGCTCACGACAGGGGGCCGGGGGAGATACGCAGTATTTT.

This chain links TRBV28 with TRBJ1-1; 9 bases align to TRBD1. V was pared by 4 bases and J by 7 bases, with 10 bases of the junction left unmatched. CDR1 and CDR2 (germline): MDHEN, SYDVKM. This CDR3 spans 15 amino acids. The CDR3 bases are TGTGCCAGCAGTTCCTACCACAGGGGGCAGGGTGAAGCTTTCTTT. Protein: CASSSYHRGQGEAFF. The whole variable domain, remainder taken from reference TRBV28 and TRBJ1-1, is DVKVTQSSRYLVKRTGEKVFLECVQDMDHENMFWYRQDPGLGLRLIYFSYDVKMKEKGDIPEGYSVSREKKERFSLILESASTNQTSMYLCASSSYHRGQGEAFFGQGTRLTVV.

The chain is built from TRBV28 and TRBJ1-1; perhaps TRBD1 as D (6 bases). V gave up 5 bases and J gave up 4 bases, with 14 bases separating them. Per the germline V gene, CDR1 is MDHEN and CDR2 is SYDVKM. CDR3 length: 14 residues. This CDR3 is CASSEQGALTEAFF. The CDR3 DNA follows: TGTGCCAGCAGTGAACAGGGCGCCCTCACTGAAGCTTTCTTT.

This rearrangement joins TRBV23-1 to TRBJ2-7, with 7 bases fitting TRBD2. TRBV23-1 is treated as an ORF (open reading frame) with a function not yet certain. The V and J ends lost 0 bases and 1 base, in that order; junction bases with no gene match: 6. This CDR3 comprises 16 residues. The CDR3 DNA sequence: TGCGCCAGCAGTCAATCTAAGCGGGGTGCTTCCTACGAGCAGTACTTC. Its translation: CASSQSKRGASYEQYF.

V gene TRBV5-8 combines with J gene TRBJ1-5, with D unresolved. The germline gives CDR1 SGHTS, CDR2 YDEGEE. V was clipped by 2 bases and J by 0 bases, with 15 bases between them. The CDR3 runs to 17 residues. The DNA of the CDR3 is TGTGCCAGCAGCTTCCACCCGGGCGTGTATAGCAATCAGCCCCAGCATTTT. It is translated as CASSFHPGVYSNQPQHF.

The CDR3 nucleotides are TGTGCCAGCAGCGTAGCAGAACGGGGGGGCCTGAAGGATGAGCAGTTCTTC. Encoded protein: CASSVAERGGLKDEQFF. The chain recombines TRBV9 with TRBJ2-1; TRBD2 matches at 8 bases. J was trimmed by 8 bases and V by 0 bases; bases with no gene match: 13. Germline values: CDR1 SGDLS, CDR2 YYNGEE. The CDR3 consists of 17 residues.

The chain is built from TRBV4-1 and TRBJ2-7; possibly TRBD2 for D (6 bases). CDR3 size: 15 residues. Per the germline V gene, CDR1 is MGHRA and CDR2 is YSYEKL. Trimming pared 4 bases from V and 2 bases from J, leaving 15 bases between. The CDR3 is CASSREAGAPYEQYF. The CDR3 bases are TGCGCCAGCAGCCGAGAAGCGGGCGCTCCCTACGAGCAGTACTTC.

This clone is a singleton in its sample. The rearrangement links TRBV28 to TRBJ1-1, with D unclear. This CDR3 is built from 13 residues. Trimming removed 5 bases at V and 5 bases at J, with 12 bases between. Germline V gene lookup returns CDR1 MDHEN and CDR2 SYDVKM. In DNA, the CDR3 is TGTGCCAGCAGTCCGGGCCGGGAGACTGAAGCTTTCTTT. Its translation: CASSPGRETEAFF.

The chain employs TRBV7-6 and TRBJ2-7; TRBD1 aligns across 9 bases. Germline CDR1 SGHVS, CDR2 FNYEAQ. This CDR3 spans 15 amino acids. The trim removed 6 bases at V and 3 bases at J, leaving 9 bases unmatched. CDR3 in amino acids: CASSPGQGMIYEQYF. The CDR3 DNA reads TGTGCCAGCAGTCCCGGACAGGGGATGATCTACGAGCAGTACTTC.

This clone was seen a single time. The chain is built from TRBV27 and TRBJ2-3, with TRBD2 matching over 7 bases. Germline CDR1 is MNHEY and CDR2 is SMNVEV (reference sequence). The CDR3 has 14 residues. The V gene end was trimmed by 2 bases and the J gene end by 2 bases; junction bases not matched to a gene: 1. The CDR3 DNA reads TGTGCCAGCAGTTTAGCGGGGGACACAGATACGCAGTATTTT. Protein: CASSLAGDTDTQYF.

The chain has TRBV28 and TRBJ1-5, with D unresolved. Germline V lookup: CDR1 MDHEN, CDR2 SYDVKM. The length of the CDR3 is 13 residues. The V end lost 1 base, the J end lost 7 bases, and 8 bases lay between the germline ends. For the CDR3, the DNA is TGTGCCAGCAGTTTATCCCCGCCGCAGCCCCAGCATTTT. Encoded protein: CASSLSPPQPQHF.

The gene calls are TRBV29-1 and TRBJ2-1; D assignment may be TRBD1 or TRBD2 (5 bases each). Germline V gives CDR1 SQVTM, CDR2 ANQGSEA. This CDR3 contains 15 residues. Trimming took 6 bases from V and 4 from J, leaving 19 bases between them. In nucleotides, the CDR3 is TGCAGCGTGTGTGGGGACGAGGCTTTTTACAATGAGCAGTTCTTC. Protein: CSVCGDEAFYNEQFF.

In nucleotides, the CDR3 is TGTGCCAGCAGCTTAGCAGGGCCAGCCTACGAGCAGTACTTC. It translates to CASSLAGPAYEQYF. The rearrangement uses TRBV7-9 and TRBJ2-7; D gene unclear. The CDR3 covers 14 residues. The germline V gene encodes CDR1 SEHNR and CDR2 FQNEAQ (reference sequence). Trimming left V 0 bases short and J 2 bases short, with 8 bases between. The full variable domain, in which reference TRBV7-9 and TRBJ2-7 provide the parts outside the CDR3, is DTGVSQNPRHKITKRGQNVTFRCDPISEHNRLYWYRQTLGQGPEFLTYFQNEAQLEKSRLLSDRFSAERPKGSFSTLEIQRTEQGDSAMYLCASSLAGPAYEQYFGPGTRLTVT.

This chain connects TRBV5-4 to TRBJ1-3, with D possibly being TRBD1 (5 bases). The germline V gene has CDR1 SGHNT and CDR2 YYREEE (reference sequence). V lost 1 base and J lost 2, with 7 bases in between. This CDR3 comprises 14 residues. Here the CDR3 reads CASSLWGTGNTIYF. CDR3 nucleotide sequence: TGTGCCAGCAGCTTGTGGGGGACTGGAAACACCATATATTTT.

The chain has TRBV6-1 and TRBJ2-7; the D call may be TRBD1 or TRBD2 (5 bases each). Germline V gene data show CDR1 as MNHNS and CDR2 as SASEGT. This CDR3 is built from 11 residues. Deletions cut 7 bases from V and 4 bases from J, with 8 bases between. CDR3 sequence (DNA): TGTGCCAGCAAAGAGGGGTACGAGCAGTACTTC. As protein: CASKEGYEQYF.

DNA of the CDR3: TGTGCCAGCAGCCCCGGGGGTACAGATACGCAGTATTTT. The encoded protein is CASSPGGTDTQYF. V gene TRBV6-6 combines with J gene TRBJ2-3, with a weak D call TRBD2 (6 bases). This CDR3 has 13 residues. Trimming removed 6 bases from V and 3 bases from J, with 10 bases in between. Germline loops: CDR1 MNHNY, CDR2 SVGAGI (reference sequence).

The chain joins TRBV15 to TRBJ1-2; D unresolved. Per germline, CDR1 LNHNV and CDR2 YYDKDF (reference sequence). The CDR3 runs 13 residues. Trimming removed 1 base from V and 4 bases from J, with 7 bases in between. The DNA of the CDR3 is TGTGCCACCAGCAGAGTGGAGTTCTATGGCTACACCTTC. It translates to CATSRVEFYGYTF.